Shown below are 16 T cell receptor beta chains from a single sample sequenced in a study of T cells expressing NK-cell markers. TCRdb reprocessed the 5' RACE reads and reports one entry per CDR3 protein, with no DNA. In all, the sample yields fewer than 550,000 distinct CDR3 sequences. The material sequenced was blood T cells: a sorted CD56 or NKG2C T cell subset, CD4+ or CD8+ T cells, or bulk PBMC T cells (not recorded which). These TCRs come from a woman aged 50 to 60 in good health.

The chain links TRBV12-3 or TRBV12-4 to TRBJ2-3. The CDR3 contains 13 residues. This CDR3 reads CASSLEIQYTQYF.

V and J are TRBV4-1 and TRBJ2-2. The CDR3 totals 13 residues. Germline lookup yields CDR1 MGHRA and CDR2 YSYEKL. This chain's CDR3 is CASSQMGMAELFF.

This CDR3 reads CSASQGPSTDTQYF. This rearrangement joins TRBV20-1 to TRBJ2-3; TCRdb's D call, TRBD1, is unchecked because there is no DNA. CDR3 length: 14 residues. Germline CDR1 reads DFQATT; CDR2 reads SNEGSKA (reference sequence).

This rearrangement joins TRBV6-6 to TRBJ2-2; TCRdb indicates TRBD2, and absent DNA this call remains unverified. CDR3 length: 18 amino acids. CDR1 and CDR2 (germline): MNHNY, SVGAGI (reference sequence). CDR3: CASSYGSPSGANTGELFF.

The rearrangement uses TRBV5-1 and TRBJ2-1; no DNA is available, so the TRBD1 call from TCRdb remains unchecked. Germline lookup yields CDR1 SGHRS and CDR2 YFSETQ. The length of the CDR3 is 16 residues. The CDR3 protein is CASSLGGQRSYNEQFF.

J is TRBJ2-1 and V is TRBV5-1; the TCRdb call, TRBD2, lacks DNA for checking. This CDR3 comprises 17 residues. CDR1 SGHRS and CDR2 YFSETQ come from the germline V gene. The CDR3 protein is CASSLGNSGRIYNEQFF.

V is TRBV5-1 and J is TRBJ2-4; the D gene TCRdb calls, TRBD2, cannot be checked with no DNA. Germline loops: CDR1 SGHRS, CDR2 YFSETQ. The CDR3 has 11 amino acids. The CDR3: CASWPWRIQYF.

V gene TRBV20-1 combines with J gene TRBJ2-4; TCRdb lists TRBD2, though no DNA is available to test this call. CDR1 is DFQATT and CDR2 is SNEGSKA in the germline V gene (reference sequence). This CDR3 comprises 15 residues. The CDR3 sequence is CSARPGAGGPNIQYF.

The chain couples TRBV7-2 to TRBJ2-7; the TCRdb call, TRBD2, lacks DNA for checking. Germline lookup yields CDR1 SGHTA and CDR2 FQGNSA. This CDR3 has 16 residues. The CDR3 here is CASSLRTSGITYEQYF. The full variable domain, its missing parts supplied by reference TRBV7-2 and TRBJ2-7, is GAGVSQSPSNKVTEKGKDVELRCDPISGHTALYWYRQSLGQGLEFLIYFQGNSAPDKSGLPSDRFSAERTGGSVSTLTIQRTQQEDSAVYLCASSLRTSGITYEQYFGPGTRLTVT.

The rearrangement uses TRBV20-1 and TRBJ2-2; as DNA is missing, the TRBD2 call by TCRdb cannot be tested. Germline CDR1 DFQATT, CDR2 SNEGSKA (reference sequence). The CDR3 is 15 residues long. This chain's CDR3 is CSAKRGGPATGELFF.

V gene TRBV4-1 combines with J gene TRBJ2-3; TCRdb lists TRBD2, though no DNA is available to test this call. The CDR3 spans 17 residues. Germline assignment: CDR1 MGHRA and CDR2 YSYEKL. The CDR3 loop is CASRSLGLAGEKDTQYF.

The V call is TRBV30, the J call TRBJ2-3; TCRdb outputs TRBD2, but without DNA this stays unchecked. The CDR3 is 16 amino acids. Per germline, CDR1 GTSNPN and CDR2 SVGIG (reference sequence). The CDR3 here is CAWSLTVAGGRVTQYF. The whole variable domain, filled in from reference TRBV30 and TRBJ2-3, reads SQTIHQWPATLVQPVGSPLSLECTVEGTSNPNLYWYRQAAGRGLQLLFYSVGIGQISSEVPQNLSASRPQDRQFILSSKKLLLSDSGFYLCAWSLTVAGGRVTQYFGPGTRLTVL.

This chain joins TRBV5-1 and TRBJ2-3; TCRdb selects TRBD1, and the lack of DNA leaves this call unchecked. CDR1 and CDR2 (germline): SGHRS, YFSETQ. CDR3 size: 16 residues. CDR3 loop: CASRGRARGKSDTQYF.

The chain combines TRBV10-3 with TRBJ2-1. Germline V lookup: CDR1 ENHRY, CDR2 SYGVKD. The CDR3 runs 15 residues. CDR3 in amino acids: CAISDGGGSYNEQFF.

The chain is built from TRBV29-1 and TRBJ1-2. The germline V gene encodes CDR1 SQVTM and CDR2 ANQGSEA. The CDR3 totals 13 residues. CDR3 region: CSVEGWVNYGYTF.

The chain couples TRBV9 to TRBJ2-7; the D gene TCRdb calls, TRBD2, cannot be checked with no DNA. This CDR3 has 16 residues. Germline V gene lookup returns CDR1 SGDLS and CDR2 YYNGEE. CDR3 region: CASSAGTSTRSYEQYF.